The 14 T cell receptor beta chains in this list originate from one sample, sequenced in a study of CD4 T cells in relation to SARS-CoV-2 and coronaviruses. CD4+ T cells from unexposed donors were obtained before the COVID-19 pandemic (2011-2018). CD4+ T cells were isolated from the cells after more than 8 days of culture. Clones were read by immunoSEQ multiplex PCR, and TCRdb kept only the in-frame ones, dropping some. The sample records some 21,000 clones, roughly 80% being singletons. These receptors' antigens are unknown. Sample: CD4+ T cells from PBMCs, cultured in vitro. The receptors were gathered from a human donor in good health.

This CDR3 reads CASSPTASGIDTQYF. The DNA for the CDR3 is TGTGCCAGCAGCCCCACGGCTAGCGGGATAGATACGCAGTATTTT. This chain uses TRBV7-3 with TRBJ2-3, with TRBD2 matching over 9 bases. V was clipped by 5 bases and J by 5 bases; unmatched bases: 8. The CDR3 length is 15 residues. CDR1 and CDR2 (germline): SGHTA, FQGTGA.

This clone was seen only a few times. The CDR3 nucleotides read TGTGCCAGCAGCCAAGAGGGAGAAGGGGGCTACACCTTC. Amino acids: CASSQEGEGGYTF. V usage is TRBV3-1 (or the pseudogene TRBV3-2) and J usage is TRBJ1-2; D is ambiguous. V gave up 0 bases and J gave up 8 bases, with 10 bases separating them. Germline CDR1 LGHDT, CDR2 YNNKEL (reference sequence). The CDR3 runs 13 residues.

The rearrangement links TRBV20-1 to TRBJ2-7; no clear D gene. The CDR3 covers 13 residues. CDR1 DFQATT and CDR2 SNEGSKA come from the germline V gene (reference sequence). V was cut by 3 bases and J by 0 bases, with 9 bases left in between. CDR3 bases: TGCAGTGCTAGTGTAGCTTACTCCTACGAGCAGTACTTC. Amino acids: CSASVAYSYEQYF.

This clone appeared a few times. This chain links TRBV9 with TRBJ2-7; D call uncertain. The CDR3 length is 14 residues. Between the trimmed V and J ends, which lost 3 bases and 0 bases, there was a span of 10 bases. CDR1 is SGDLS, CDR2 YYNGEE, per germline. The CDR3 spells CASSAGFYSYEQYF. For the CDR3, the DNA is TGTGCCAGCAGCGCCGGGTTCTACTCCTACGAGCAGTACTTC. The variable domain in full, completed from reference TRBV9 and TRBJ2-7, reads DSGVTQTPKHLITATGQRVTLRCSPRSGDLSVYWYQQSLDQGLQFLIQYYNGEERAKGNILERFSAQQFPDLHSELNLSSLELGDSALYFCASSAGFYSYEQYFGPGTRLTVT.

V gene TRBV14 combines with J gene TRBJ2-3, with D possibly matching TRBD2 (6 bases). There are 14 residues in the CDR3. V was clipped by 4 bases and J by 2 bases, with 10 bases between them. Germline V lookup: CDR1 SGHDN, CDR2 FVKESK. The CDR3 region has the DNA TGTGCCAGCAGCCGGCGGGAATTCACAGATACGCAGTATTTT. This codes for CASSRREFTDTQYF.

V is TRBV11-2 and J is TRBJ1-5; D is undetermined. CDR1 SGHAT and CDR2 FQNNGV come from the germline V gene. Trimming took 1 base from V and 2 from J, leaving 9 bases between them. This CDR3 has 15 amino acids. The CDR3 sequence is CASSLGSGGNQPQHF. CDR3 DNA sequence: TGTGCCAGCAGCTTAGGGTCTGGCGGCAATCAGCCCCAGCATTTT.

The rearrangement joins TRBV5-1 to TRBJ1-1; no reliable D call. The length of the CDR3 is 18 residues. The germline gives CDR1 SGHRS, CDR2 YFSETQ. Trimming pared 0 bases from V and 0 bases from J, leaving 18 bases between. The CDR3 nucleotides are TGCGCCAGCAGCTTGGGATCCTCGTCGACGATCTTGAACACTGAAGCTTTCTTT. This gives the protein CASSLGSSSTILNTEAFF. Complete variable domain (other parts from reference TRBV5-1 and TRBJ1-1): KAGVTQTPRYLIKTRGQQVTLSCSPISGHRSVSWYQQTPGQGLQFLFEYFSETQRNKGNFPGRFSGRQFSNSRSEMNVSTLELGDSALYLCASSLGSSSTILNTEAFFGQGTRLTVV.

This rearrangement joins TRBV20-1 to TRBJ2-5, with D unclear. V lost 5 bases and J 3 bases, leaving 7 bases between the germline ends. The germline V gene encodes CDR1 DFQATT and CDR2 SNEGSKA (reference sequence). The CDR3 loop spans 11 amino acids. CDR3: CSAGWKETQYF. The CDR3 DNA sequence: TGCAGTGCTGGCTGGAAAGAGACCCAGTACTTC.

This clone was seen just once. The chain recombines TRBV13 with TRBJ2-5, with TRBD1 matching 12 bases. V gave up 6 bases and J gave up 6 bases; unmatched junction bases: 8. The CDR3 totals 15 residues. CDR1 is PRHDT and CDR2 is FYEKMQ in the germline V gene (reference sequence). This chain's CDR3 is CASRSGTGGFQTQYF. CDR3 in DNA: TGTGCCAGCAGGTCCGGGACAGGGGGCTTTCAGACCCAGTACTTC.

V is TRBV1 and J is TRBJ1-6; no DNA check was done on the table's D call, TRBD1. TRBV1 is assigned pseudogene status. This CDR3 spans 13 amino acids. CDR3 region: CTKKQGGNSPLHF. CDR3 nucleotide sequence: TGCACCAAGAAACAGGGGGGTAATTCACCCCTCCACTTT.

The J gene is TRBJ2-3, the V gene TRBV27; D ambiguous. The CDR3 spans 13 residues. The V end was cut by 2 bases, the J end by 6 bases, with 9 bases between. Germline CDR1 and CDR2: MNHEY and SMNVEV (reference sequence). This CDR3 is CASSLHPLDTQYF. DNA for the CDR3: TGTGCCAGCAGTTTACATCCCCTCGATACGCAGTATTTT.

The rearrangement joins TRBV7-2 to TRBJ2-1, with TRBD2 identical over 7 bases. V was pared by 4 bases and J by 8 bases, with 8 bases of the junction left unmatched. The CDR3 has 14 amino acids. Germline V gene sequence: CDR1 SGHTA, CDR2 FQGNSA. The CDR3 region has the DNA TGTGCCAGCAGCTGGGGGGGTTCTTTAGATGAGCAGTTCTTC. The encoded protein is CASSWGGSLDEQFF.

The V call is TRBV10-1, the J call TRBJ2-7; 12 bases match TRBD2. The CDR3 is made up of 17 amino acids. With V trimmed by 1 base and J by 12 bases, 16 bases remained unmatched. CDR1 is WNHNN, CDR2 SYGVQD, per germline (reference sequence). CDR3 in DNA: TGCGCCAGCAGTGAGTGGTCGACTAGCGGGAGTCGTGGGGAGTTGTACTTC. Translation: CASSEWSTSGSRGELYF.

V usage is TRBV7-3 and J usage is TRBJ1-1; no firm D call. The length of the CDR3 is 13 residues. V shed 5 bases and J shed 7 bases, with 14 bases lying between them. The germline V gene encodes CDR1 SGHTA and CDR2 FQGTGA. CDR3 sequence (DNA): TGTGCCAGCAGCGCACGGGCGGCGGATGAAGCTTTCTTT. Encoded protein: CASSARAADEAFF.